This passage covers 19 T cell receptor beta chains from one sample sequenced in a study of response to subunit inactivated influenza vaccine. Each CDR3 protein is one row after TCRdb ran MiXCR on the RT-PCR reads. The repertoire holds fewer than 250,000 distinct CDR3 sequences, with roughly an eighth as singletons. The source material was CD8+ T cells sorted from PBMCs, sampled roughly 5 days after vaccination. The receptors stem from a man aged 50-59 years who received an inactivated influenza vaccine.

The V gene is TRBV7-2, the J gene TRBJ2-1, with 11 bases lining up with TRBD1. Trimming removed 5 bases from V and 6 bases from J; junction bases left unmatched: 6. Germline CDR1 and CDR2: SGHTA and FQGNSA. This CDR3 region has 15 residues. The CDR3 here is CASSPGQGAPNEQFF. CDR3 nucleotide sequence: TGTGCCAGCAGCCCCGGACAGGGGGCGCCCAATGAGCAGTTCTTC.

The chain uses TRBV28 and TRBJ2-1; 9 positions match TRBD1. This CDR3 has 15 amino acids. Germline-derived CDR1 and CDR2 are MDHEN and SYDVKM. J was trimmed by 0 bases and V by 7 bases; bases with no gene match: 4. The CDR3 reads CASTKTGGSYNEQFF. CDR3 DNA sequence: TGTGCCAGCACCAAGACAGGGGGCTCCTACAATGAGCAGTTCTTC.

This clonotype was recorded many times. The chain recombines TRBV4-2 with TRBJ2-2, with D perhaps matching TRBD1 (6 bases). Per the germline V gene, CDR1 is LGHNA and CDR2 is YNFKEQ. This CDR3 is 16 amino acids long. Trimming shortened V by 3 bases and J by 3 bases, and 14 bases separated the two germline ends. The DNA of the CDR3 is TGTGCCAGCAGCCAGGGCAGGGGCGCACACACCGGGGAGCTGTTTTTT. Its translation: CASSQGRGAHTGELFF.

The chain couples TRBV24-1 to TRBJ2-3, with D possibly matching TRBD1 (6 bases). V was cut by 2 bases and J by 8 bases, with 16 bases left in between. The CDR3 extends over 15 amino acids. Germline-derived CDR1 and CDR2 are KGHDR and SFDVKD. The CDR3 coding sequence is TGTGCCACCAGTGATTCGTTAACAGGGCGAGGTACGCAGTATTTT. As protein: CATSDSLTGRGTQYF.

This clonotype was seen many times. The V and J genes are TRBV7-2 and TRBJ2-5; unclear D gene. The CDR3 has 15 residues. Germline V gene sequence: CDR1 SGHTA, CDR2 FQGNSA. V was trimmed by 1 base and J by 5 bases, leaving 14 bases between them. CDR3 sequence (DNA): TGTGCCAGCAGCTTAGTGGGCTATGGTGCGGAGACCCAGTACTTC. It codes for CASSLVGYGAETQYF.

This clonotype was found a few times. The chain employs TRBV4-3 and TRBJ2-7; D may be TRBD2 (7 bases). Germline CDR1 is LGHNA and CDR2 is YSLEER. The CDR3 is 17 amino acids. Trimming left V 0 bases short and J 2 bases short, with 17 bases between. The CDR3 here is CASSQDWGGTRAYEQYF. In DNA form, the CDR3 reads TGCGCCAGCAGCCAAGATTGGGGAGGGACAAGAGCCTACGAGCAGTACTTC.

This clonotype was observed many times. The chain's CDR3 is CASSLGTDQPQHF. The CDR3 nucleotides are TGTGCCAGCAGCTTAGGGACAGATCAGCCCCAGCATTTT. This chain uses TRBV11-2 with TRBJ1-5; D perhaps matches TRBD1 (6 bases). The V end was cut by 1 base, the J end by 5 bases, with 6 bases between. CDR3 length: 13 residues. In germline, CDR1 is SGHAT, CDR2 FQNNGV.

This clonotype was found a few times. The gene calls are TRBV7-9 and TRBJ1-2; the D gene is possibly TRBD1 (5 bases). CDR1 and CDR2 from the germline V gene are SEHNR and FQNEAQ (reference sequence). The CDR3 has 11 residues. Between the trimmed V and J ends, which lost 9 bases and 8 bases, there was a span of 13 bases. This CDR3 reads CASIERDGYTF. CDR3 nucleotide sequence: TGTGCCAGTATTGAAAGGGACGGCTACACCTTC.

The rearrangement joins TRBV12-3 or TRBV12-4 to TRBJ2-3; tentatively, D is TRBD2 (7 bases). V dropped 2 bases and J dropped 5 bases, with 14 bases sitting between them. The CDR3 runs to 15 residues. This chain's CDR3 is CASSLILGGLDTQYF. CDR3 DNA sequence: TGTGCCAGCAGTTTAATTCTGGGGGGGCTAGATACGCAGTATTTT.

The chain is built from TRBV12-3 or TRBV12-4 and TRBJ2-2; D not resolved. Trimming shortened V by 3 bases and J by 2 bases, and 10 bases separated the two germline ends. The CDR3 is made up of 15 amino acids. The CDR3 is CASSFVSVNTGELFF. CDR3 in DNA: TGTGCCAGCAGTTTTGTTTCGGTAAACACCGGGGAGCTGTTTTTT.

V is TRBV27 and J is TRBJ2-7, with D possibly called TRBD1 or TRBD2 (5 bases each). V dropped 2 bases and J dropped 5 bases, with 13 bases sitting between them. Germline lookup yields CDR1 MNHEY and CDR2 SMNVEV (reference sequence). The CDR3 sequence is 14 residues long. In DNA, the CDR3 is TGTGCCAGCAGTTTAGAGGCAGGGACCGACGAGCAGTACTTC. Amino acids: CASSLEAGTDEQYF.

The chain is built from TRBV5-5 and TRBJ1-6; D remains ambiguous. There are 15 residues in the CDR3. The germline CDR1 and CDR2 sequences are SGHKS and YYEKEE (reference sequence). V lost 7 bases and J 7 bases, leaving 18 bases between the germline ends. In nucleotides, the CDR3 is TGTGCCAGCGGCGGAGACGATCTTCTAAATTCACCCCTCCACTTT. Translated: CASGGDDLLNSPLHF. Supplemented by reference TRBV5-5 and TRBJ1-6, the full variable domain reads DAGVTQSPTHLIKTRGQQVTLRCSPISGHKSVSWYQQVLGQGPQFIFQYYEKEERGRGNFPDRFSARQFPNYSSELNVNALLLGDSALYLCASGGDDLLNSPLHFGNGTRLTVT.

V is TRBV6-5 and J is TRBJ2-7; D is perhaps TRBD1 (5 bases). V was shortened by 7 bases and J by 4 bases, with 11 bases between the two germline ends. The length of the CDR3 is 12 residues. Germline loops: CDR1 MNHEY, CDR2 SVGAGI. CDR3 bases: TGTGCCAGCAAAGGCAGGGCTTACGAGCAGTACTTC. Amino acids: CASKGRAYEQYF.

Only a few counts were recorded for this clonotype. This rearrangement joins TRBV7-9 to TRBJ1-3; D unclear. CDR1 is SEHNR, CDR2 FQNEAQ, per germline (reference sequence). This CDR3 comprises 17 residues. Trimming left V 7 bases short and J 4 bases short, with 23 bases between. The CDR3 coding sequence is TGTGCCAGCATTCAAGGACGGGCTCTTAATTCGGGAAACACCATATATTTT. Amino acids: CASIQGRALNSGNTIYF.

The chain recombines TRBV4-1 with TRBJ2-7; D perhaps matches TRBD2 (6 bases). Germline CDR1 is MGHRA and CDR2 is YSYEKL. This CDR3 is built from 14 residues. V was pared by 1 base and J by 1 base, with 8 bases between. In nucleotides, the CDR3 is TGCGCCAGCAGCCAAGGGGGGGAATCCTACGAGCAGTACTTC. It specifies CASSQGGESYEQYF.

In its sample, this clonotype was seen a few times. The J gene is TRBJ2-5, the V gene TRBV15; D is possibly TRBD1 (6 bases). CDR3 length: 17 residues. V lost 1 base, J lost 5 bases, and 20 bases lay in between. The V gene's germline CDR1 is LNHNV and CDR2 YYDKDF (reference sequence). The CDR3 here is CATSRGTISGAEETQYF. For the CDR3, the DNA is TGTGCCACCAGCAGAGGTACCATATCAGGGGCGGAGGAGACCCAGTACTTC. The variable domain in full, with the rest retrieved from reference TRBV15 and TRBJ2-5, is DAMVIQNPRYQVTQFGKPVTLSCSQTLNHNVMYWYQQKSSQAPKLLFHYYDKDFNNEADTPDNFQSRRPNTSFCFLDIRSPGLGDTAMYLCATSRGTISGAEETQYFGPGTRLLVL.

This chain connects TRBV14 to TRBJ2-2; 8 positions match TRBD2. CDR1 and CDR2 (germline): SGHDN, FVKESK. The V segment lost 2 bases and the J segment 2 bases; nucleotides outside the gene matches: 4. The CDR3 extends over 16 amino acids. Here the CDR3 reads CASSQPGLENTGELFF. In DNA, the CDR3 is TGTGCCAGCAGCCAACCGGGACTAGAAAACACCGGGGAGCTGTTTTTT.

In its sample, this clonotype was seen a few times. The chain has TRBV7-9 and TRBJ1-2; 8 nucleotides align to TRBD1. With V trimmed by 5 bases and J by 7 bases, 3 bases remained unmatched. CDR1 is SEHNR and CDR2 is FQNEAQ in the germline V gene (reference sequence). This CDR3 spans 12 amino acids. The CDR3 sequence: CASSQTGAGYTF. In DNA form, the CDR3 reads TGTGCCAGCAGCCAGACAGGGGCTGGCTACACCTTC.

This clonotype was detected a few times. The chain combines TRBV29-1 with TRBJ2-7, with TRBD1 identical over 7 bases. The CDR3 has 16 residues. Germline CDR1 is SQVTM and CDR2 is ANQGSEA. Germline trimming cut 3 bases from V and 2 bases from J; bases unmatched to any gene: 13. CDR3 sequence (DNA): TGCAGCGTTGAGATGGCCCGGACAGGTTTTCCCTACGAGCAGTACTTC. It translates to CSVEMARTGFPYEQYF.